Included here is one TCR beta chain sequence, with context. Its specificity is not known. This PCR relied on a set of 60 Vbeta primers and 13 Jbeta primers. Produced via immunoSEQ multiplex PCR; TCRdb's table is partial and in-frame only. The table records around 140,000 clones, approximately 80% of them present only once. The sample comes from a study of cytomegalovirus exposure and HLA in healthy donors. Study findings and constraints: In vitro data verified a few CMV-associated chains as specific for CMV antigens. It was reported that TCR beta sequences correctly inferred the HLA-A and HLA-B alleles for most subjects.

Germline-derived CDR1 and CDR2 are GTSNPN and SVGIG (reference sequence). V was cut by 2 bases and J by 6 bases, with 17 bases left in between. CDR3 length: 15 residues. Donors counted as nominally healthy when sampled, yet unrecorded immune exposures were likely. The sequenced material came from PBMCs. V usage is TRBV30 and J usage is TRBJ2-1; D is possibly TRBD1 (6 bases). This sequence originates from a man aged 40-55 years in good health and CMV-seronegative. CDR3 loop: CAWSHPGTLPNEQFF. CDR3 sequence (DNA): TGTGCCTGGAGTCACCCCGGGACACTACCCAATGAGCAGTTCTTC. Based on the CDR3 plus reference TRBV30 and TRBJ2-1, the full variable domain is SQTIHQWPATLVQPVGSPLSLECTVEGTSNPNLYWYRQAAGRGLQLLFYSVGIGQISSEVPQNLSASRPQDRQFILSSKKLLLSDSGFYLCAWSHPGTLPNEQFFGPGTRLTVL.